This record concerns one T cell receptor (beta chain) sequence. Trimming cost V 2 bases and J 4 bases, with 9 bases left between them. The CDR3 is 13 amino acids. CDR1 and CDR2 (germline): GTSNPN, SVGIG (reference sequence). This sample was included in a study of T cell changes during pregnancy in multiple sclerosis. Clones were sequenced by immunoSEQ multiplex PCR, and TCRdb holds only the in-frame ones, with some missing. Seen here are approximately 90,000 clones, almost 95% observed once, and the top ten hold just over 2%. The source was peripheral blood, collected after pregnancy. The gene calls are TRBV30 and TRBJ1-5; a possible D gene is TRBD1 (6 bases). The TCR sequence derives from a female donor with multiple sclerosis, enrolled in a pregnancy study. Written as DNA, the CDR3 is TGTGCCTGGAGTTACAGGGATAATCAGCCCCAGCATTTT. The encoded protein is CAWSYRDNQPQHF. Based on the CDR3 plus reference TRBV30 and TRBJ1-5, the full variable domain is SQTIHQWPATLVQPVGSPLSLECTVEGTSNPNLYWYRQAAGRGLQLLFYSVGIGQISSEVPQNLSASRPQDRQFILSSKKLLLSDSGFYLCAWSYRDNQPQHFGDGTRLSIL.